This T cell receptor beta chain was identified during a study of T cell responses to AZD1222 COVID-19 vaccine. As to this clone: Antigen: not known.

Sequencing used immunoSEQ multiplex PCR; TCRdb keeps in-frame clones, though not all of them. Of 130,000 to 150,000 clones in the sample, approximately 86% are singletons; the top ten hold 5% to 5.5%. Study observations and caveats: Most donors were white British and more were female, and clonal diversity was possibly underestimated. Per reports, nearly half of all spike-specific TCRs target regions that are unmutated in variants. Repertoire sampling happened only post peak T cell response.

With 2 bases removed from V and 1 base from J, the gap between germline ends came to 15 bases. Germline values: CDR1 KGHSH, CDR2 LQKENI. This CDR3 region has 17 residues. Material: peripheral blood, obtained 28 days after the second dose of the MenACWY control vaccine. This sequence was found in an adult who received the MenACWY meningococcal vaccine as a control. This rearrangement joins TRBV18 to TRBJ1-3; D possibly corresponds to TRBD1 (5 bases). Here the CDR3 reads CASSPFPGTTSGNTIYF. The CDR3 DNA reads TGTGCCAGCTCACCATTTCCCGGGACGACTTCTGGAAACACCATATATTTT.